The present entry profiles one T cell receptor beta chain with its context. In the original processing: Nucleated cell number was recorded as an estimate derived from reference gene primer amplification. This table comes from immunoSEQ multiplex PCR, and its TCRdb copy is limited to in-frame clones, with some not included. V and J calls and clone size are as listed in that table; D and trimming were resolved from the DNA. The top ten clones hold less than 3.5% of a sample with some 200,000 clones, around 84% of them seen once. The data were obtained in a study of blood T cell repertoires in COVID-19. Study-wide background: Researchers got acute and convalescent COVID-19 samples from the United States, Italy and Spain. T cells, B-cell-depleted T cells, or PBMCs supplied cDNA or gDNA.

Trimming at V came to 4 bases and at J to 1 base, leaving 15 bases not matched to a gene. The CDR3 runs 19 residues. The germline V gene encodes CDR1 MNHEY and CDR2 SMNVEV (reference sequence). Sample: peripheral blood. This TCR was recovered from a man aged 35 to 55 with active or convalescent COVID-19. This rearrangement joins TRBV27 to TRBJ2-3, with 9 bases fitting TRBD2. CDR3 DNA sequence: TGTGCCAGCAGTTACGTTCGTACAAGGGGCGGGGGGGGCACAGATACGCAGTATTTT. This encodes CASSYVRTRGGGGTDTQYF.